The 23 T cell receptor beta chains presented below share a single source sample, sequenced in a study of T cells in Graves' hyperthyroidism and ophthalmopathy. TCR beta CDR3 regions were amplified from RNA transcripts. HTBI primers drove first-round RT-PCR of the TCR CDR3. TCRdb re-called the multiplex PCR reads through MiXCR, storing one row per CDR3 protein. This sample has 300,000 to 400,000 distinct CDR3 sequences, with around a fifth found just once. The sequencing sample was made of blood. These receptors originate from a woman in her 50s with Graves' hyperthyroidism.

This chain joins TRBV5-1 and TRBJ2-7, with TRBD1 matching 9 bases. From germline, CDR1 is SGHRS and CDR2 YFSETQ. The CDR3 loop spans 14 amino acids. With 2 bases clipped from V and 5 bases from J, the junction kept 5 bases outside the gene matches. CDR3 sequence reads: CASSLQGAINEQYF. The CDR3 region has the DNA TGCGCCAGCAGCTTACAGGGGGCGATCAACGAGCAGTACTTC.

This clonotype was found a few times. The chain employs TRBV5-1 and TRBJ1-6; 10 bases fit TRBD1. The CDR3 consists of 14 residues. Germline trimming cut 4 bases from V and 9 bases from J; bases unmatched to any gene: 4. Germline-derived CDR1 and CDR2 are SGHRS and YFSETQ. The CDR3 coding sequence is TGCGCCAGCAGCCCCGGGACAGGGGTTTCACCCCTCCACTTT. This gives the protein CASSPGTGVSPLHF.

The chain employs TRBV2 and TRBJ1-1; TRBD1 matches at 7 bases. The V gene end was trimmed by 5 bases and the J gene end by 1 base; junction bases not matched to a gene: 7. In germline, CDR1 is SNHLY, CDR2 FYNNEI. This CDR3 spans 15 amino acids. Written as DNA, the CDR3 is TGTGCCAGCAGTCGGACAGGACAGCAGAACACTGAAGCTTTCTTT. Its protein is CASSRTGQQNTEAFF.

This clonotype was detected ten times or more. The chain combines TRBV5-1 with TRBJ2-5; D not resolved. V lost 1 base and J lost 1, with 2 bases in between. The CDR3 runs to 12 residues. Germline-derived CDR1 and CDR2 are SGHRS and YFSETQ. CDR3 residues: CASSLTQETQYF. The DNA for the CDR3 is TGCGCCAGCAGCTTGACCCAAGAGACCCAGTACTTC.

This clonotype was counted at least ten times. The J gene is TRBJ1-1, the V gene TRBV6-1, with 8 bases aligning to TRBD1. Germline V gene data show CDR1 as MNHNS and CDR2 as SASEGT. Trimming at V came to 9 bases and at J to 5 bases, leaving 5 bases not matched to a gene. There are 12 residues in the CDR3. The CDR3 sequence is CASIDRGTEAFF. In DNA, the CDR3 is TGTGCCAGTATTGACAGGGGTACTGAAGCTTTCTTT.

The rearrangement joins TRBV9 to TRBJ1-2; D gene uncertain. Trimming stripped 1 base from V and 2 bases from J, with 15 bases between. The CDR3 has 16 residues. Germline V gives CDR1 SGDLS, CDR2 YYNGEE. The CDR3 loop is CASSVRPLEGNYGYTF. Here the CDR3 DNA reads TGTGCCAGCAGCGTAAGGCCCTTGGAAGGGAACTATGGCTACACCTTC.

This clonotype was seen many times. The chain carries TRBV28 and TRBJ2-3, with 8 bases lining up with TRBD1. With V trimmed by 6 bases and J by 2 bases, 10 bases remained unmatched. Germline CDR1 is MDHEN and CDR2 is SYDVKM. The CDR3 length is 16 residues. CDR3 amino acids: CASRLRGQEYTDTQYF. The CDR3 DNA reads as TGTGCCAGCAGACTCAGGGGGCAGGAATACACAGATACGCAGTATTTT.

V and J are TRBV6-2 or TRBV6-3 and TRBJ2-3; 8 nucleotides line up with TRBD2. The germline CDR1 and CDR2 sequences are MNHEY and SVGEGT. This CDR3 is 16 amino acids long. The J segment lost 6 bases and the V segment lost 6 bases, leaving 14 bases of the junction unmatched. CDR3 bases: TGTGCCAGCAGCCAAGGACTAGCCCCCGGCCCCGATACGCAGTATTTT. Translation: CASSQGLAPGPDTQYF.

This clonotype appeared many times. CDR3: CASSLRGTVYGYTF. Here the CDR3 DNA reads TGTGCCAGCAGTTTAAGGGGGACAGTGTATGGCTACACCTTC. The chain has TRBV27 and TRBJ1-2, with 7 bases that match TRBD1. V was pared by 2 bases and J by 5 bases, with 5 bases of the junction left unmatched. CDR1 and CDR2 from the germline V gene are MNHEY and SMNVEV (reference sequence). The CDR3 is 14 amino acids.

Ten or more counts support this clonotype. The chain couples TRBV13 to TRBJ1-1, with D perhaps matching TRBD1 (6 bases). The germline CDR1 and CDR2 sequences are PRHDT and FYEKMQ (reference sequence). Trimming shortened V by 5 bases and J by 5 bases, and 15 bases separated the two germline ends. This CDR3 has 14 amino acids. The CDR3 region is CASSLKRGYTEAFF. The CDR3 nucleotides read TGTGCCAGCAGCCTTAAAAGGGGGTATACTGAAGCTTTCTTT. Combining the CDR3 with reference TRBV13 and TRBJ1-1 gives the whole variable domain AAGVIQSPRHLIKEKRETATLKCYPIPRHDTVYWYQQGPGQDPQFLISFYEKMQSDKGSIPDRFSAQQFSDYHSELNMSSLELGDSALYFCASSLKRGYTEAFFGQGTRLTVV.

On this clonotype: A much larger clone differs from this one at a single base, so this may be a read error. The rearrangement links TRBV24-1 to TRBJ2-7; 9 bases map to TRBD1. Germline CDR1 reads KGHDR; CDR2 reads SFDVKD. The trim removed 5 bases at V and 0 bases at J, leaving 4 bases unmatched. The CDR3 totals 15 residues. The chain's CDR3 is CATSGGQGISYEQYF. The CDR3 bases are TGTGCCACCAGTGGGGGACAGGGAATCTCCTACGAGCAGTACTTC.

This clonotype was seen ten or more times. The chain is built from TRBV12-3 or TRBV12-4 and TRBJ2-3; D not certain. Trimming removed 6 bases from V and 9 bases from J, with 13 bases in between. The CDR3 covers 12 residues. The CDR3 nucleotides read TGTGCCAGCAGCCCCCGCCTAGGGACGCAGTATTTT. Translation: CASSPRLGTQYF.

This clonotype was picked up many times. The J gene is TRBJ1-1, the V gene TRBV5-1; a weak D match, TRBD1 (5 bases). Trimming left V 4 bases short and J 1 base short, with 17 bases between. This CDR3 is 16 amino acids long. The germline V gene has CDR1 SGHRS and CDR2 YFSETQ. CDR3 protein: CASSRDENRGNTEAFF. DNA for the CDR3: TGCGCCAGCAGCCGGGACGAGAATAGGGGGAACACTGAAGCTTTCTTT.

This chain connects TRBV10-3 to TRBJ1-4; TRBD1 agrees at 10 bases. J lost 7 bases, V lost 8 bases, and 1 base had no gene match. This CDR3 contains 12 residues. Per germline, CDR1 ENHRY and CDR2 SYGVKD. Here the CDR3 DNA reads TGTGCCATCGGACAGGGGGGTGAAAAACTGTTTTTT. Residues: CAIGQGGEKLFF.

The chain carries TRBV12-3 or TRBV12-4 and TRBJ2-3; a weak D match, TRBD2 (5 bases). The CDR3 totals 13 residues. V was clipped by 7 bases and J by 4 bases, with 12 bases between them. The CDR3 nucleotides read TGTGCCAGCATCGGGGAGTGGGCAGATACGCAGTATTTT. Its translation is CASIGEWADTQYF.

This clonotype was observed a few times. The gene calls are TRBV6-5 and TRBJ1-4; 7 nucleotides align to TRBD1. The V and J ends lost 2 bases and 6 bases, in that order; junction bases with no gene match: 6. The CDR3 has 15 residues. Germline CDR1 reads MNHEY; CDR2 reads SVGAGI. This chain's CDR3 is CASSYQGTDYEKLFF. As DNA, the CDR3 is TGTGCCAGCAGTTACCAAGGGACAGATTATGAAAAACTGTTTTTT.

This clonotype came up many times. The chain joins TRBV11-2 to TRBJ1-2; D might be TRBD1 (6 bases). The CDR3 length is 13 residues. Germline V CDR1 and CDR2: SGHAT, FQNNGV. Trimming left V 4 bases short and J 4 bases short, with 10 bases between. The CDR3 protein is CASSSQGTYGYTF. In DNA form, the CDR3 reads TGTGCCAGCAGCTCCCAGGGGACCTATGGCTACACCTTC.

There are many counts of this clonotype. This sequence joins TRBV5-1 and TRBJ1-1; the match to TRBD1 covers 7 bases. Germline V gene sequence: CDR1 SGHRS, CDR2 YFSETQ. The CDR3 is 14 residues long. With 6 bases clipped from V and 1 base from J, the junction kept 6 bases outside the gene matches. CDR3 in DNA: TGCGCCAGCACCTCAACAGGGGCGAACACTGAAGCTTTCTTT. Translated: CASTSTGANTEAFF.

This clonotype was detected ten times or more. CDR3 in DNA: TGTGCCAGCAGCCAAGTGGGTTTCGGGGGCACAGATACGCAGTATTTT. It encodes CASSQVGFGGTDTQYF. V usage is TRBV3-1 and J usage is TRBJ2-3; D possibly corresponds to TRBD2 (5 bases). The V gene's germline CDR1 is LGHDT and CDR2 YNNKEL (reference sequence). This CDR3 spans 16 amino acids. Trimming stripped 1 base from V and 1 base from J, with 12 bases between.

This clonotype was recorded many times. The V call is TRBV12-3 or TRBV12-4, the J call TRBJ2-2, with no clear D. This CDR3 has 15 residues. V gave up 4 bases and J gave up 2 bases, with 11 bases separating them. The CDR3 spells CASSSLPRNTGELFF. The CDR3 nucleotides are TGTGCCAGCAGTTCGCTCCCGAGAAACACCGGGGAGCTGTTTTTT.

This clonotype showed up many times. The CDR3 here is CASSPLLLSEGTDTQYF. CDR3 sequence (DNA): TGTGCCAGCTCACCACTCCTCCTCTCAGAGGGCACAGATACGCAGTATTTT. J is TRBJ2-3 and V is TRBV18; D not resolved. The ends were cut back, 1 base at V and 1 base at J, with 15 bases in the middle. Germline V CDR1 and CDR2: KGHSH, LQKENI. CDR3 size: 17 residues.

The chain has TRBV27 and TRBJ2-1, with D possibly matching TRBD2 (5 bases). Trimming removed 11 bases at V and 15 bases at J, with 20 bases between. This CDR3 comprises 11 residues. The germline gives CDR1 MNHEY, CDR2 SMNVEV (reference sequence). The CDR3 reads CAHLWERARFF. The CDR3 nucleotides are TGTGCCCACTTGTGGGAGAGGGCTCGGTTCTTC.

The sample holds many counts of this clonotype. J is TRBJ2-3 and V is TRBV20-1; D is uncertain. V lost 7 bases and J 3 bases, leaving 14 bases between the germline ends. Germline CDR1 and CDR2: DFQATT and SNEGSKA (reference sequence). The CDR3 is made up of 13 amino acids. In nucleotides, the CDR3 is TGCAGTGAGAGGAACCCCGCGACAGATACGCAGTATTTT. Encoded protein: CSERNPATDTQYF.